Below, one T cell receptor (beta chain) is given with its context. What it recognizes is unknown. The data were obtained in a study of OX40 agonist ivuxolimab in advanced cancers. Study overall: There were three patients with partial responses, one having hepatocellular carcinoma and two cutaneous melanoma. Study results and limitations: Among the nonresponders, some also had low normalized T-cell clonal expansion.

Profiled with immunoSEQ multiplex PCR; TCRdb holds only in-frame clones, not every one. The repertoire has around 80,000 clones, around 87% of them found once; the top ten carry approximately 0.54%. Trimming removed 2 bases from V and 2 bases from J; junction bases left unmatched: 5. The CDR3 length is 15 residues. CDR1 SGHDT and CDR2 YYEEEE come from the germline V gene. The sequenced sample was CD4+ or CD8+ T cells sorted from blood, obtained in a trial of the OX40 agonist ivuxolimab. The chain links TRBV5-6 to TRBJ2-7; 9 nucleotides align to TRBD1. The clonotype comes from an adult with an advanced solid tumor such as melanoma, head and neck, liver or kidney cancer. The CDR3 here is CASSFRDRVAYEQYF. DNA for the CDR3: TGTGCCAGCAGCTTCAGGGACAGGGTAGCCTACGAGCAGTACTTC.